Below, one TCR beta chain is given with its context. The antigen is not known. The data originate from a study of siplizumab effects on memory and regulatory T cells. The protocol was immunoSEQ multiplex PCR, while the TCRdb copy is restricted to in-frame clones and leaves out a portion. The repertoire has some 120,000 clones, roughly 94% of them found once; the top ten carry around 1.7%. CDR1 LNHDA and CDR2 SQIVND come from the germline V gene (reference sequence). The CDR3 has 14 amino acids. V lost 7 bases to trimming and J lost 5 bases; unmatched junction nucleotides: 6. The study's findings and limits: Sequences below about 10^-5 frequency were poorly captured. As a result, only a minor fraction of alloreactive clones mapped to unstimulated subsets. A major contribution to the alloresponse seemed to be made by naive T cells, which seemed more diverse than memory cells.

Material: non-Treg CD4+ T cells sorted from blood. The chain is built from TRBV19 and TRBJ2-7; 12 bases are shared with TRBD2. The origin of this receptor is a human donor in good health. The CDR3 loop reads CASKRSSGRDEQYF. Written as DNA, the CDR3 is TGTGCCAGTAAGAGGTCTAGCGGGAGGGACGAGCAGTACTTC.